One and the same sample provided the 12 T cell receptor beta chains below, sequenced in a study of CD8+ T cells in alopecia areata. The treatment: oral pan-JAK inhibitor, 5-10 mg twice daily. Investigators isolated RNA and reverse transcribed it into cDNA to act as the sequencing template. Sequencing used immunoSEQ multiplex PCR; TCRdb keeps in-frame clones, though not all of them. This sample carries about 190,000 clones, about three fifths of them seen once, and the ten largest clones take approximately 0.69%. This specimen was CD4+ T cells sorted from blood, taken at week 4, from a patient treated with tofacitinib. The receptors derive from a human donor with alopecia areata.

This sequence joins TRBV13 and TRBJ2-5; 11 bases map to TRBD2. CDR1 is PRHDT, CDR2 FYEKMQ, per germline (reference sequence). The CDR3 has 15 amino acids. V gave up 5 bases and J gave up 2 bases; unmatched junction bases: 4. In DNA, the CDR3 is TGTGCCAGCAGCCCGGGGACTAGCGGACAAGAGACCCAGTACTTC. This sequence encodes CASSPGTSGQETQYF.

The chain is built from TRBV30 and TRBJ2-3; 10 positions match TRBD2. With 0 bases clipped from V and 6 bases from J, the junction kept 6 bases outside the gene matches. The CDR3 contains 15 residues. In germline, CDR1 is GTSNPN, CDR2 SVGIG (reference sequence). This CDR3 is CAWSVGSGRYDTQYF. The DNA of the CDR3 is TGTGCCTGGAGTGTAGGTAGCGGGAGGTACGATACGCAGTATTTT.

The chain recombines TRBV10-2 with TRBJ2-4; TRBD1 might be the D (5 bases). The CDR3 runs to 13 residues. V lost 4 bases to trimming and J lost 6 bases, with 10 bases between them. CDR1 and CDR2 from the germline V gene are WSHSY and SAAADI. The CDR3 nucleotides read TGCGCCAGCAGTGGGACATCTACAAACATTCAGTACTTC. This codes for CASSGTSTNIQYF.

By its share, this clone is medium-sized (0.01 to 0.1%). V and J are TRBV29-1 and TRBJ1-2; the match to TRBD1 covers 10 bases. CDR3 length: 11 amino acids. The germline CDR1 and CDR2 sequences are SQVTM and ANQGSEA. This CDR3 is CIGGTGAGYTF. The CDR3 nucleotides are TGCATCGGCGGGACAGGGGCAGGCTACACCTTC.

The genes are TRBV4-1 and TRBJ2-7; TRBD1 might be the D (5 bases). CDR1 and CDR2 from the germline V gene are MGHRA and YSYEKL. Between the trimmed V and J ends, which lost 3 bases and 1 base, there was a span of 13 bases. This CDR3 has 15 amino acids. CDR3 sequence reads: CASSHRQGVSYEQYF. CDR3 bases: TGCGCCAGCAGCCACCGACAAGGGGTATCCTACGAGCAGTACTTC.

This chain connects TRBV28 to TRBJ2-4; a possible D gene is TRBD2 (5 bases). Germline V gene sequence: CDR1 MDHEN, CDR2 SYDVKM. This CDR3 is 13 amino acids long. V lost 5 bases, J lost 9 bases, and 14 bases lay in between. The CDR3 nucleotides read TGTGCCAGCAGTCTTCAAGAGGGTGGCATTCAGTACTTC. This encodes CASSLQEGGIQYF. Filled out from reference TRBV28 and TRBJ2-4, the complete variable domain reads DVKVTQSSRYLVKRTGEKVFLECVQDMDHENMFWYRQDPGLGLRLIYFSYDVKMKEKGDIPEGYSVSREKKERFSLILESASTNQTSMYLCASSLQEGGIQYFGAGTRLSVL.

In this sample, this clone turned up a few times. V is TRBV29-1 and J is TRBJ2-7, with TRBD1 matching over 10 bases. J was trimmed by 6 bases and V by 6 bases; bases with no gene match: 5. Germline V gene sequence: CDR1 SQVTM, CDR2 ANQGSEA. This CDR3 spans 12 amino acids. The CDR3 reads CSVGQGGGEQYF. The CDR3 coding sequence is TGCAGCGTCGGACAGGGGGGAGGCGAGCAGTACTTC.

This clone was seen a handful of times. The V call is TRBV7-3, the J call TRBJ2-2; D remains unclear. Germline V gene lookup returns CDR1 SGHTA and CDR2 FQGTGA. V was pared by 5 bases and J by 6 bases, with 13 bases between. The CDR3 consists of 14 residues. The CDR3 nucleotides read TGTGCCAGCAGCCCTGATCATGGGCCCGGGGAGCTGTTTTTT. It codes for CASSPDHGPGELFF.

V gene TRBV5-1 combines with J gene TRBJ1-1, with D uncertain. CDR3 length: 12 amino acids. Trimming removed 7 bases at V and 4 bases at J, with 11 bases between. Germline V CDR1 and CDR2: SGHRS, YFSETQ. The CDR3 sequence: CASGREGTEAFF. DNA of the CDR3: TGCGCCAGCGGCCGAGAGGGCACTGAAGCTTTCTTT.

V gene TRBV2 combines with J gene TRBJ2-5; D is perhaps TRBD2 (5 bases). The CDR3 extends over 14 amino acids. V lost 6 bases, J lost 4 bases, and 15 bases lay in between. CDR1 is SNHLY and CDR2 is FYNNEI in the germline V gene. CDR3 DNA: TGTGCCAGCAGCCCCACCGGGGTGGGAGAGACCCAGTACTTC. Its protein is CASSPTGVGETQYF.

The chain employs TRBV15 and TRBJ1-5; no definite D call. Per the germline V gene, CDR1 is LNHNV and CDR2 is YYDKDF (reference sequence). This CDR3 region has 12 residues. Trimming stripped 4 bases from V and 11 bases from J, with 12 bases between. CDR3 protein: CATSNSGPSQHF. CDR3 DNA: TGTGCCACCAGCAATTCCGGGCCGTCCCAGCATTTT.

This clone was found a few times. The chain carries TRBV5-1 and TRBJ2-5; D is undetermined. V was pared by 4 bases and J by 2 bases, with 9 bases between. The CDR3 is 13 amino acids. Germline V gives CDR1 SGHRS, CDR2 YFSETQ. The CDR3 spells CASSPVGQETQYF. In DNA form, the CDR3 reads TGCGCCAGCAGCCCCGTGGGTCAAGAGACCCAGTACTTC.